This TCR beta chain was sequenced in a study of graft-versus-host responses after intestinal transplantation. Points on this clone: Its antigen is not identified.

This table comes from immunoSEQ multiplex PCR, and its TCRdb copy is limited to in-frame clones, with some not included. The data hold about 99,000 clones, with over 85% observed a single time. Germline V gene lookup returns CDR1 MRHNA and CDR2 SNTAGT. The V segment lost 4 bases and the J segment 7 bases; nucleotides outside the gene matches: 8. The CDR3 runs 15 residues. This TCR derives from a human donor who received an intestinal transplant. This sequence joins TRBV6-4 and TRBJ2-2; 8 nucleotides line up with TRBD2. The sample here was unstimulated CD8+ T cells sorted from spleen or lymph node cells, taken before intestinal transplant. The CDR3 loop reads CASSASGGANGELFF. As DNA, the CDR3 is TGTGCCAGCAGTGCCTCCGGGGGGGCGAACGGGGAGCTGTTTTTT.